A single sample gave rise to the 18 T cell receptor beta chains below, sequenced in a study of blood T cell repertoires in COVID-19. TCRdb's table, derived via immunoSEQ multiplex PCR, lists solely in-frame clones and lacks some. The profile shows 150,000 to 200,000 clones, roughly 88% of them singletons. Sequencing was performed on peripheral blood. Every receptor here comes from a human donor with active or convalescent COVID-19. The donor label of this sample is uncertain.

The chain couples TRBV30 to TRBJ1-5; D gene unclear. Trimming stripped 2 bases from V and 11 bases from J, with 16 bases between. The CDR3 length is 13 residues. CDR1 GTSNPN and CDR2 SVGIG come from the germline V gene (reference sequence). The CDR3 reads CAWSKSATSAQHF. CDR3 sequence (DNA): TGTGCCTGGAGTAAATCAGCCACCAGCGCCCAGCATTTT. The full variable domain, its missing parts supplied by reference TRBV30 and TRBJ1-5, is SQTIHQWPATLVQPVGSPLSLECTVEGTSNPNLYWYRQAAGRGLQLLFYSVGIGQISSEVPQNLSASRPQDRQFILSSKKLLLSDSGFYLCAWSKSATSAQHFGDGTRLSIL.

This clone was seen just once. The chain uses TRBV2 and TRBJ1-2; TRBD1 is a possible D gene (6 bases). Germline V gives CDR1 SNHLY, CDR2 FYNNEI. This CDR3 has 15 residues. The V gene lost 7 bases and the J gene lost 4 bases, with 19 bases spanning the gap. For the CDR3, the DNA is TGTGCCAGCAACACCGGAGGGGGGGCGAGCTATGGCTACACCTTC. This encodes CASNTGGGASYGYTF.

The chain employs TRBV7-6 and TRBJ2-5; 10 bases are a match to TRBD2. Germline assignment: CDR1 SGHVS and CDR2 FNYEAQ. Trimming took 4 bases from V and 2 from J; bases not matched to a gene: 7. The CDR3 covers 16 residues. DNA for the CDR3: TGTGCCAGCAGCTCCCGATTAGCGGGGGGTCAAGAGACCCAGTACTTC. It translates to CASSSRLAGGQETQYF.

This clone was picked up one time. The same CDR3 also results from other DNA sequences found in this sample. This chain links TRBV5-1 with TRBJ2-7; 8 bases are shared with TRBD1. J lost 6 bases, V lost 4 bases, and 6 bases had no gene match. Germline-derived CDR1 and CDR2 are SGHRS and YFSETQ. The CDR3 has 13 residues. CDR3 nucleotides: TGCGCCAGCAGCCCTGGAACAGGGGGCGAGCAGTACTTC. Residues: CASSPGTGGEQYF.

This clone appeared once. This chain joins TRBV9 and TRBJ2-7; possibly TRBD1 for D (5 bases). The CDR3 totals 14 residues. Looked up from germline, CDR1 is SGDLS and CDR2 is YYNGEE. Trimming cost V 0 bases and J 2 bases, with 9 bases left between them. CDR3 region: CASSVDDRPYEQYF. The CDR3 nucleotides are TGTGCCAGCAGCGTAGACGACAGACCCTACGAGCAGTACTTC.

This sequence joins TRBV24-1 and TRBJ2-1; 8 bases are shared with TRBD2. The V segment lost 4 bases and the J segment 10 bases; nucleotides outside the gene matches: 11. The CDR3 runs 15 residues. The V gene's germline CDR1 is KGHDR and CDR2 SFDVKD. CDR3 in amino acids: CATSEGVAGRQEQFF. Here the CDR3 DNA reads TGTGCCACCAGTGAAGGGGTAGCGGGACGCCAGGAGCAGTTCTTC.

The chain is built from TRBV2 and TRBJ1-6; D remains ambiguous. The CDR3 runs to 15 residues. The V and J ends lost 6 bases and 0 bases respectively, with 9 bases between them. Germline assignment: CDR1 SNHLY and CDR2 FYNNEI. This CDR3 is CASRGRGSYNSPLHF. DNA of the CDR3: TGTGCCAGCAGAGGGCGGGGCTCCTATAATTCACCCCTCCACTTT.

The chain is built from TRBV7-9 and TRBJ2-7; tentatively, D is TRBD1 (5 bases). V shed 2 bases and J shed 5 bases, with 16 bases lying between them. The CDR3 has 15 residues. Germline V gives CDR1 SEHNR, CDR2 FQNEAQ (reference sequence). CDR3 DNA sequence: TGTGCCAGCAGCTTATCTGGACAAAGGACCGACGAGCAGTACTTC. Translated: CASSLSGQRTDEQYF.

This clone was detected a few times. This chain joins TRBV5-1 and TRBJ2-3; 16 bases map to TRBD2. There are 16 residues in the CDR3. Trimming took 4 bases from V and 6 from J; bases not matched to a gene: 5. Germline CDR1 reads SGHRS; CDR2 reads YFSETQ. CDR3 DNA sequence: TGCGCCAGCAGCACTGGGACTAGCGGGGGGGCGGATACGCAGTATTTT. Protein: CASSTGTSGGADTQYF.

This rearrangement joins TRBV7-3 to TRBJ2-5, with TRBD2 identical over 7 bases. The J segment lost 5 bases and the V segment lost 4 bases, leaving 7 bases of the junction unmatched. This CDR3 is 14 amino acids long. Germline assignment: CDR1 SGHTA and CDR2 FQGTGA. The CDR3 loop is CASSSRTRRETQYF. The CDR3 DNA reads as TGTGCCAGCAGCTCAAGGACTAGGCGGGAGACCCAGTACTTC.

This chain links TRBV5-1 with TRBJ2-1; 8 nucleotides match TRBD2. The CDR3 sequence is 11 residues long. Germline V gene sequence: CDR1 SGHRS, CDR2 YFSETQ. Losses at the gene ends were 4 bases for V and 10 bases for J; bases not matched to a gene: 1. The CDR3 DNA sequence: TGCGCCAGCAGCCCGGGAGGGGAGCAGTTCTTC. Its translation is CASSPGGEQFF.

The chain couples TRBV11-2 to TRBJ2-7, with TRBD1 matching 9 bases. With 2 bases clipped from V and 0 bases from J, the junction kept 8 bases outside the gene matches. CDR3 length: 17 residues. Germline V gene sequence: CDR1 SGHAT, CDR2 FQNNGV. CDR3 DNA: TGTGCCAGCAGCTTATTTACAGGGGGCTCATTCTCCTACGAGCAGTACTTC. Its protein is CASSLFTGGSFSYEQYF.

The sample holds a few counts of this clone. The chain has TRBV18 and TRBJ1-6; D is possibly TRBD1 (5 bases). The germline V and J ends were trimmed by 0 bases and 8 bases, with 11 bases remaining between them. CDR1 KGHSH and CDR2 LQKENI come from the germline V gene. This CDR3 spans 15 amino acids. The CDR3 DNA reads TGTGCCAGCTCACCACCCCAGGGAACGGATTCACCCCTCCACTTT. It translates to CASSPPQGTDSPLHF.

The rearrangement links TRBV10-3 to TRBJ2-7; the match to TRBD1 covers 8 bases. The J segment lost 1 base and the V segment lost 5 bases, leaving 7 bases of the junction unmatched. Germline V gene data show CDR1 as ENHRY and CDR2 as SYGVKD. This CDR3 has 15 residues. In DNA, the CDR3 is TGTGCCATCAGTCCTACCGGGACAGGATCCTACGAGCAGTACTTC. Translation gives CAISPTGTGSYEQYF.

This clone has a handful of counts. The CDR3, as DNA: TGTGCCTGGAGTGTACGCAGGGGGCGCGGAACCGGGGAGCTGTTTTTT. Protein product: CAWSVRRGRGTGELFF. The chain recombines TRBV30 with TRBJ2-2, with TRBD1 matching 8 bases. V was clipped by 0 bases and J by 5 bases; unmatched bases: 8. Germline CDR1 is GTSNPN and CDR2 is SVGIG (reference sequence). The CDR3 has 16 residues. Based on the CDR3 plus reference TRBV30 and TRBJ2-2, the full variable domain is SQTIHQWPATLVQPVGSPLSLECTVEGTSNPNLYWYRQAAGRGLQLLFYSVGIGQISSEVPQNLSASRPQDRQFILSSKKLLLSDSGFYLCAWSVRRGRGTGELFFGEGSRLTVL.

The CDR3 bases are TGCGCCAGCAGCCAAGCTATAAGTAGGAGGGAGTACGAGCAGTACTTC. Residues: CASSQAISRREYEQYF. This chain links TRBV4-1 with TRBJ2-7; D possibly corresponds to TRBD2 (6 bases). The CDR3 extends over 16 amino acids. Germline CDR1 reads MGHRA; CDR2 reads YSYEKL. The germline V and J ends were trimmed by 1 base and 4 bases, with 17 bases remaining between them.

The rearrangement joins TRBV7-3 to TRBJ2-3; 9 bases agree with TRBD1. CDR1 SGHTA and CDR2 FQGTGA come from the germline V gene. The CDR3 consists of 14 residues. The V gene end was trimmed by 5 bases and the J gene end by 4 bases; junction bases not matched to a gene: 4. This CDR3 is CASSGTGRSDTQYF. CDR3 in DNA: TGTGCCAGCAGCGGGACAGGGAGGTCAGATACGCAGTATTTT.

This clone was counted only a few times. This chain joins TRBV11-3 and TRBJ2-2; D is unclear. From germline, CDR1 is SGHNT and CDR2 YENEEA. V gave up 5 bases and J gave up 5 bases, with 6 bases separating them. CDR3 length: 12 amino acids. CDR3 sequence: CASSELTGELFF. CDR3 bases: TGTGCCAGCAGCGAACTAACCGGGGAGCTGTTTTTT.